This record looks at one T cell receptor (beta chain) sequence and its context. Its antigen remains unidentified. This sample is part of a study of CD8+ T cells in alopecia areata. Study information: Treated patients were given 5 to 10 mg oral tofacitinib twice daily.

Treatment described: oral pan-JAK inhibitor, 5-10 mg twice daily. Researchers gathered lesional scalp punch biopsies and peripheral blood from patients with alopecia areata. Regarding the study as a whole: In blood and scalp, many expanded lesional clones persisted during tofacitinib. For patients receiving tofacitinib, scalp clonality and expanded CD8+ clones among the top 100 significantly decreased.

The CDR3 is made up of 13 amino acids. V was shortened by 3 bases and J by 4 bases, with 7 bases between the two germline ends. Germline V CDR1 and CDR2: SGHTA, FQGNSA. RNA was extracted and reverse transcribed into cDNA as the sequencing template. The data were produced by immunoSEQ multiplex PCR, yet TCRdb's version contains in-frame clones alone and is incomplete. The sample has about 200,000 clones, nearly 60% seen once. The receptor comes from a human donor with alopecia areata. The rearrangement uses TRBV7-2 and TRBJ1-5; no clear D gene. The sequenced sample was CD4+ T cells sorted from blood, obtained at week 24, from a patient treated with tofacitinib. The CDR3 DNA reads TGTGCCAGCAGCTTGGTTCCTAATCAGCCCCAGCATTTT. Its protein is CASSLVPNQPQHF.